The 26 T cell receptor beta chains below all came from one sample that was sequenced in a study of blood T cell repertoires in COVID-19. Using immunoSEQ multiplex PCR, the repertoire was profiled, and TCRdb retains in-frame clones only, with some absent. The sample yields some 200,000 clones, roughly 81% seen once. Sample: peripheral blood. All receptors come from a woman between 50 and 59 years old with active or convalescent COVID-19.

This chain uses TRBV6-4 with TRBJ1-2, with D possibly being TRBD1 (5 bases). CDR3 length equals 14 residues. The V and J ends lost 6 bases and 4 bases respectively, with 15 bases between them. The germline CDR1 and CDR2 sequences are MRHNA and SNTAGT. The CDR3 bases are TGTGCCAGCAGAGGGGAGGGACTCCTCTATGGCTACACCTTC. Translated, it gives CASRGEGLLYGYTF.

The chain carries TRBV5-6 and TRBJ1-3; D uncertain. V lost 3 bases and J 9 bases, leaving 16 bases between the germline ends. The CDR3 length is 14 residues. Germline CDR1 reads SGHDT; CDR2 reads YYEEEE. The CDR3 nucleotides read TGTGCCAGCAGCTCCCGCCCGGGGTTTGGCACCATATATTTT. Its translation is CASSSRPGFGTIYF. Full variable domain (missing parts from reference TRBV5-6 and TRBJ1-3): DAGVTQSPTHLIKTRGQQVTLRCSPKSGHDTVSWYQQALGQGPQFIFQYYEEEERQRGNFPDRFSGHQFPNYSSELNVNALLLGDSALYLCASSSRPGFGTIYFGEGSWLTVV.

The chain couples TRBV14 to TRBJ2-7, with TRBD2 matching 8 bases. After removal of 1 base from V and 6 bases from J, the junction contained 8 bases not matched to a gene. This CDR3 has 15 residues. Germline lookup yields CDR1 SGHDN and CDR2 FVKESK. Here the CDR3 DNA reads TGTGCCAGCAGCCAAGTACTAGCGGCCGTAGGCGAGCAGTACTTC. Translated: CASSQVLAAVGEQYF.

The chain combines TRBV18 with TRBJ2-7; TRBD1 matches 9 bases. Germline loops: CDR1 KGHSH, CDR2 LQKENI. Unmatched junction bases numbered 5, after V lost 5 bases and J lost 6 bases. The CDR3 covers 13 residues. The CDR3 region is CASSTDRGGEQYV. CDR3 DNA sequence: TGTGCCAGCTCAACTGACAGGGGGGGCGAGCAGTACGTC.

This clone was picked up one time. This chain links TRBV28 with TRBJ2-7; 7 bases are shared with TRBD1. The CDR3 totals 14 residues. The V and J ends lost 9 bases and 1 base, in that order; junction bases with no gene match: 9. The V gene's germline CDR1 is MDHEN and CDR2 SYDVKM. The CDR3 region is CASLTRDRSYEQYF. DNA of the CDR3: TGTGCCAGTCTTACCCGGGACAGATCCTACGAGCAGTACTTC.

The rearrangement joins TRBV24-1 to TRBJ2-3; 9 nucleotides agree with TRBD2. The J segment lost 7 bases and the V segment lost 3 bases, leaving 13 bases of the junction unmatched. Germline V gene sequence: CDR1 KGHDR, CDR2 SFDVKD. CDR3 length: 17 amino acids. CDR3 region: CATSDAESGGLRNTQYF. Here the CDR3 DNA reads TGTGCCACCAGTGATGCGGAAAGCGGGGGGCTGAGGAATACGCAGTATTTT.

J is TRBJ2-7 and V is TRBV5-4, with D perhaps TRBD2 (6 bases). This CDR3 spans 13 amino acids. With 3 bases removed from V and 6 bases from J, the gap between germline ends came to 13 bases. Germline loops: CDR1 SGHNT, CDR2 YYREEE (reference sequence). CDR3 coding DNA: TGTGCCAGCAGCTCAACTAGCATAGGCGAGCAGTACTTC. Translating it yields CASSSTSIGEQYF.

The chain couples TRBV10-3 to TRBJ1-1, with 7 bases identical to TRBD1. The ends lost 1 base at V and 0 bases at J; junction bases unmatched: 8. CDR1 and CDR2 from the germline V gene are ENHRY and SYGVKD. The CDR3 covers 17 residues. The DNA of the CDR3 is TGTGCCATCAGTGAGTTTAACCCCGACAGGGTGAACACTGAAGCTTTCTTT. This sequence encodes CAISEFNPDRVNTEAFF.

This chain connects TRBV19 to TRBJ2-1, with 7 bases that match TRBD2. This CDR3 spans 12 amino acids. V lost 10 bases and J lost 4; bases outside the gene matches: 4. CDR1 and CDR2 (germline): LNHDA, SQIVND (reference sequence). Here the CDR3 DNA reads TGTGCCATCCGGGGGGATTACAATGAGCAGTTCTTC. Translation: CAIRGDYNEQFF. The whole variable domain, filled in from reference TRBV19 and TRBJ2-1, reads DGGITQSPKYLFRKEGQNVTLSCEQNLNHDAMYWYRQDPGQGLRLIYYSQIVNDFQKGDIAEGYSVSREKKESFPLTVTSAQKNPTAFYLCAIRGDYNEQFFGPGTRLTVL.

This clone was observed at least ten times. At the DNA level, this CDR3 is encoded by other sequences in the same sample as well. CDR3 sequence reads: CASSLGRTNTGELFF. The CDR3 coding sequence is TGTGCCAGCAGCTTGGGGCGGACGAACACCGGGGAGCTGTTTTTT. This sequence joins TRBV5-5 and TRBJ2-2; no reliable D call. This CDR3 comprises 15 residues. V was trimmed by 0 bases and J by 0 bases, leaving 6 bases between them. Germline lookup yields CDR1 SGHKS and CDR2 YYEKEE (reference sequence).

This clone was observed once. The V gene is TRBV7-7, the J gene TRBJ1-1; the D is unclear. Germline V gene lookup returns CDR1 SSHAT and CDR2 FNYEAQ (reference sequence). V was pared by 5 bases and J by 4 bases, with 11 bases between. This CDR3 is built from 13 residues. The CDR3 loop is CASSPMRATEAFF. The CDR3, as DNA: TGTGCCAGCAGCCCTATGAGGGCCACTGAAGCTTTCTTT.

This clone was counted a few times. This chain connects TRBV5-1 to TRBJ2-5; possible D gene TRBD2, 6 bases. Germline V gene data show CDR1 as SGHRS and CDR2 as YFSETQ. V was shortened by 0 bases and J by 1 base, with 10 bases between the two germline ends. The length of the CDR3 is 15 residues. The CDR3 DNA sequence: TGCGCCAGCAGCTTGGCCGGGCGGGGCCAAGAGACCCAGTACTTC. As protein: CASSLAGRGQETQYF.

The rearrangement uses TRBV1 and TRBJ1-2; the listed D gene, TRBD1, was not tested against the DNA. TRBV1 constitutes a pseudogene. This CDR3 comprises 19 residues. The CDR3 loop reads CTSSQDPYLPPRGAYGYTF. CDR3 in DNA: TGCACCAGCAGCCAAGATCCGTACCTTCCGCCCAGGGGAGCCTATGGCTACACCTTC.

The rearrangement links TRBV3-1 (or the pseudogene TRBV3-2) to TRBJ2-1, with TRBD2 matching 12 bases. Germline trimming cut 4 bases from V and 8 bases from J; bases unmatched to any gene: 3. The CDR3 length is 14 residues. CDR1 and CDR2 (germline): LGHDT, YNNKEL (reference sequence). The CDR3 loop reads CASSRLAGVYEQFF. CDR3 DNA: TGTGCCAGCAGCCGACTAGCGGGAGTGTATGAGCAGTTCTTC.

A note on this clone: This sample also contains other DNA sequences that code for the same CDR3. The chain couples TRBV3-1 (or the pseudogene TRBV3-2) to TRBJ2-7; 8 bases are shared with TRBD1. Germline lookup yields CDR1 LGHDT and CDR2 YNNKEL (reference sequence). The V segment lost 4 bases and the J segment 5 bases; nucleotides outside the gene matches: 1. The CDR3 contains 12 residues. The CDR3 DNA reads as TGTGCCAGCAGCCGACAGGGGAACGAGCAGTACTTC. Its translation: CASSRQGNEQYF.

V is TRBV19 and J is TRBJ1-4, with D tentatively TRBD1 (5 bases). Germline V lookup: CDR1 LNHDA, CDR2 SQIVND (reference sequence). V lost 8 bases, J lost 0 bases, and 10 bases lay in between. The CDR3 has 14 residues. The CDR3 bases are TGTGCCAGTCCCCGGGGGGCAACTAATGAAAAACTGTTTTTT. This sequence encodes CASPRGATNEKLFF. Full variable domain (remainder filled in from reference TRBV19 and TRBJ1-4): DGGITQSPKYLFRKEGQNVTLSCEQNLNHDAMYWYRQDPGQGLRLIYYSQIVNDFQKGDIAEGYSVSREKKESFPLTVTSAQKNPTAFYLCASPRGATNEKLFFGSGTQLSVL.

This clone was recorded many times. The V and J genes are TRBV4-2 and TRBJ2-7, with 14 positions matching TRBD2. The CDR3 is made up of 17 amino acids. Per the germline V gene, CDR1 is LGHNA and CDR2 is YNFKEQ. V trimming: 3 bases; J trimming: 1 base; junction bases outside the gene matches: 5. The CDR3 spells CASSHGLAGGRSYEQYF. The CDR3 DNA follows: TGTGCCAGCAGCCATGGACTAGCGGGAGGTCGGTCCTACGAGCAGTACTTC.

The chain is built from TRBV3-1 (or the pseudogene TRBV3-2) and TRBJ1-2; TRBD1 is a possible D gene (5 bases). The germline V and J ends were trimmed by 10 bases and 4 bases, with 22 bases remaining between them. Germline lookup yields CDR1 LGHDT and CDR2 YNNKEL (reference sequence). CDR3 length: 15 amino acids. The CDR3 nucleotides read TGTGCCACCTGGGGGGTAGTCGCCGGGGGCTATGGCTACACCTTC. Encoded protein: CATWGVVAGGYGYTF.

V and J are TRBV9 and TRBJ2-5, with 11 bases matching TRBD1. CDR1 is SGDLS, CDR2 YYNGEE, per germline. This CDR3 region has 15 residues. J lost 4 bases, V lost 6 bases, and 8 bases had no gene match. CDR3 region: CASTPGQGARETQYF. The CDR3 DNA reads TGTGCCAGCACTCCAGGACAGGGGGCGCGAGAGACCCAGTACTTC.

The V and J genes are TRBV7-2 and TRBJ1-1; D possibly corresponds to TRBD1 (6 bases). Trimming left V 5 bases short and J 7 bases short, with 20 bases between. Looked up from germline, CDR1 is SGHTA and CDR2 is FQGNSA. The CDR3 spans 15 residues. DNA for the CDR3: TGTGCCAGCAGCCCCCACTCAGGGGCCAGGATTGAAGCTTTCTTT. Translation gives CASSPHSGARIEAFF. The variable domain in full, with the rest retrieved from reference TRBV7-2 and TRBJ1-1, is GAGVSQSPSNKVTEKGKDVELRCDPISGHTALYWYRQSLGQGLEFLIYFQGNSAPDKSGLPSDRFSAERTGGSVSTLTIQRTQQEDSAVYLCASSPHSGARIEAFFGQGTRLTVV.

The chain employs TRBV28 and TRBJ2-2; 7 bases fit TRBD2. CDR3 size: 17 residues. The ends lost 5 bases at V and 6 bases at J; junction bases unmatched: 15. Germline V gene lookup returns CDR1 MDHEN and CDR2 SYDVKM. The CDR3 reads CASSTPILGGGAGELFF. DNA for the CDR3: TGTGCCAGCAGTACCCCCATCCTAGGCGGGGGAGCCGGGGAGCTGTTTTTT. Full variable domain (rest looked up from reference TRBV28 and TRBJ2-2): DVKVTQSSRYLVKRTGEKVFLECVQDMDHENMFWYRQDPGLGLRLIYFSYDVKMKEKGDIPEGYSVSREKKERFSLILESASTNQTSMYLCASSTPILGGGAGELFFGEGSRLTVL.

The chain carries TRBV7-3 and TRBJ2-1, with 9 bases identical to TRBD1. The CDR3 consists of 16 residues. Losses at the gene ends were 7 bases for V and 7 bases for J; bases not matched to a gene: 14. Germline V gene data show CDR1 as SGHTA and CDR2 as FQGTGA. The CDR3, as DNA: TGTGCCAGCACCCAGACAGGGGGTCCCCCAGGTAATGAGCAGTTCTTC. Amino acid sequence: CASTQTGGPPGNEQFF. Combining the CDR3 with reference TRBV7-3 and TRBJ2-1 gives the whole variable domain GAGVSQTPSNKVTEKGKYVELRCDPISGHTALYWYRQSLGQGPEFLIYFQGTGAADDSGLPNDRFFAVRPEGSVSTLKIQRTERGDSAVYLCASTQTGGPPGNEQFFGPGTRLTVL.

V is TRBV5-1 and J is TRBJ1-2, with 9 bases fitting TRBD1. The CDR3 sequence is 16 residues long. V dropped 4 bases and J dropped 7; count of bases not matched to a gene: 14. Germline CDR1 SGHRS, CDR2 YFSETQ. In nucleotides, the CDR3 is TGCGCCAGCAGCCCCCGCGGTGGGACAGGGCCAGCTGGCTACACCTTC. Encoded protein: CASSPRGGTGPAGYTF.

The chain uses TRBV6-4 and TRBJ2-3, with TRBD2 matching over 16 bases. The CDR3 sequence is 16 residues long. Per the germline V gene, CDR1 is MRHNA and CDR2 is SNTAGT. Unmatched junction bases numbered 3, after V lost 5 bases and J lost 4 bases. The CDR3 coding sequence is TGTGCCAGCAGTCCGGGACTAGCGGGAGGGTCAGATACGCAGTATTTT. The encoded protein is CASSPGLAGGSDTQYF.

This clone has just one count. This sequence joins TRBV9 and TRBJ2-5; 7 bases agree with TRBD2. The length of the CDR3 is 15 residues. The germline CDR1 and CDR2 sequences are SGDLS and YYNGEE. V lost 2 bases and J lost 5; bases outside the gene matches: 9. The CDR3 protein is CASSVSQGGSETQYF. The CDR3 nucleotides are TGTGCCAGCAGCGTGTCCCAGGGAGGGTCCGAGACCCAGTACTTC.

This clone was detected once. This chain joins TRBV28 and TRBJ1-6; unclear D gene. This CDR3 contains 16 residues. Germline CDR1 and CDR2: MDHEN and SYDVKM. Trimming cost V 5 bases and J 8 bases, with 19 bases left between them. CDR3 in amino acids: CASSNSGRPSDSPLHF. The CDR3 DNA follows: TGTGCCAGCAGTAACTCGGGGAGGCCCTCGGATTCACCCCTCCACTTT. Looking up the rest from reference TRBV28 and TRBJ1-6 gives the full variable domain: DVKVTQSSRYLVKRTGEKVFLECVQDMDHENMFWYRQDPGLGLRLIYFSYDVKMKEKGDIPEGYSVSREKKERFSLILESASTNQTSMYLCASSNSGRPSDSPLHFGNGTRLTVT.